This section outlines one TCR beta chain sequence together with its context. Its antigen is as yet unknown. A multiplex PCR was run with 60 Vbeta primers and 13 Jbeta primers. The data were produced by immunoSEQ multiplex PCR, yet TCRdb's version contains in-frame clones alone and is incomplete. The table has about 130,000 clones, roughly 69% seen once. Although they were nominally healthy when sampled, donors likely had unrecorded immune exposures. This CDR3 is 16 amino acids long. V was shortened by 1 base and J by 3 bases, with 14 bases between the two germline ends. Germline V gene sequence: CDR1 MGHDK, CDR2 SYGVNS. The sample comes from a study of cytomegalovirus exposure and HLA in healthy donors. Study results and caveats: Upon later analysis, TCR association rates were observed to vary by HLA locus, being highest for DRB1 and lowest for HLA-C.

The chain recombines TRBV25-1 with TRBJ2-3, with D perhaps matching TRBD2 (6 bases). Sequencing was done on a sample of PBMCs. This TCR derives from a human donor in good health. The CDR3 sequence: CASSESGDSRTDTQYF. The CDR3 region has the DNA TGTGCCAGCAGTGAATCGGGGGACTCACGAACAGATACGCAGTATTTT.